This is a list of T cell receptor beta chains from one sample in a study of blood T cells in healthy people across ages. TCRdb redid the calling of the 5' RACE reads with MiXCR, one entry per CDR3 protein. Of some 900,000 distinct CDR3 sequences detected, roughly 50% appear once; the ten largest clones hold 13%. The sequencing sample was made of blood. Every receptor here comes from a man aged 30 to 39 in good health. Each CDR3 is given with its conserved first and last residue. Fields, in order: D gene, V gene, clone size, J gene, CDR3 DNA, CDR3 protein. The D gene is left open where the match is weak. Clone size is shown for a subset of rows, as once, few, many or a class of expanded clone.

D gene: NA; V gene: TRBV14; clone size: NA; J gene: TRBJ2-1; CDR3 DNA: TGTGCCAGCGGGCGGCAATACAATGAGCAGTTCTTC; CDR3 protein: CASGRQYNEQFF
D gene: NA; V gene: TRBV12-3/TRBV12-4; clone size: few; J gene: TRBJ2-5; CDR3 DNA: TGTGCCAGCAGGAAATTCGAGGGCGGAGAGACCCAGTACTTC; CDR3 protein: CASRKFEGGETQYF
D gene: TRBD2; V gene: TRBV11-1; clone size: NA; J gene: TRBJ2-3; CDR3 DNA: TGTGCCAGCAGCCCAGAACTAGCGGGTACAGATACGCAGTATTTT; CDR3 protein: CASSPELAGTDTQYF
D gene: NA; V gene: TRBV28; clone size: once; J gene: TRBJ2-7; CDR3 DNA: TGTGCCAGCAGTGTTGACCGGGGACAAGAGGCCCAGTACTTC; CDR3 protein: CASSVDRGQEAQYF
D gene: TRBD2; V gene: TRBV20-1; clone size: NA; J gene: TRBJ2-1; CDR3 DNA: TGCAGTCTAAGCGGGGGACAAGAGACCCAGTTCTTC; CDR3 protein: CSLSGGQETQFF
D gene: NA; V gene: TRBV21-1; clone size: NA; J gene: TRBJ1-5; CDR3 DNA: TGTGCCAGCAGCAGCGAAGGTGGGGGGCGTGAAGATCAGCCCCAGCATTTT; CDR3 protein: CASSSEGGGREDQPQHF
D gene: TRBD1; V gene: TRBV3-1; clone size: NA; J gene: TRBJ1-2; CDR3 DNA: TGTGCCAGCAGCCGAGAGACAGGGTCCGGCTACACCTTC; CDR3 protein: CASSRETGSGYTF
D gene: TRBD2; V gene: TRBV3-1; clone size: NA; J gene: TRBJ2-3; CDR3 DNA: TGTGCCAGCAGCCATGACTTGAGTGGTAGCGGGGGGCGCACAGATACGCAGTATTTT; CDR3 protein: CASSHDLSGSGGRTDTQYF
D gene: NA; V gene: TRBV10-3; clone size: few; J gene: TRBJ2-7; CDR3 DNA: TGTGCCATCAGGCCCCGCTACGAGCAGTACTTC; CDR3 protein: CAIRPRYEQYF
D gene: NA; V gene: TRBV4-1; clone size: NA; J gene: TRBJ2-5; CDR3 DNA: TGCGCCAGCAGCCAAGAAACCGCCGAGGAGACCCAGTACTTC; CDR3 protein: CASSQETAEETQYF
D gene: NA; V gene: TRBV29-1; clone size: NA; J gene: TRBJ2-3; CDR3 DNA: TGCAGCGTCGGTCCCGGGACCGGGATGGATACGCAGTATTTT; CDR3 protein: CSVGPGTGMDTQYF
D gene: NA; V gene: TRBV29-1; clone size: NA; J gene: TRBJ2-5; CDR3 DNA: TGCAGCCCTGTACGGGGGACTGAGCAGTACTTC; CDR3 protein: CSPVRGTEQYF
D gene: TRBD1; V gene: TRBV4-2; clone size: NA; J gene: TRBJ1-2; CDR3 DNA: TGTGCCAGCAGCCAACCGACTGGGACAGGGTGGTCTGGCTACACCTTC; CDR3 protein: CASSQPTGTGWSGYTF
D gene: NA; V gene: TRBV7-8; clone size: once; J gene: TRBJ1-2; CDR3 DNA: TGTGCCAGCAGCTTCTTAATATCTAACTATGGCTACACCTTC; CDR3 protein: CASSFLISNYGYTF
D gene: TRBD1; V gene: TRBV5-1; clone size: few; J gene: TRBJ2-7; CDR3 DNA: TGCGCCAGCAGCCCCAGGGGGACATTTATGTCCGAGCAGTACTTC; CDR3 protein: CASSPRGTFMSEQYF
D gene: TRBD1; V gene: TRBV20-1; clone size: few; J gene: TRBJ1-5; CDR3 DNA: TGCAGTGCCCTCGACAGGGGGGTCCAGCCCCAGCATTTT; CDR3 protein: CSALDRGVQPQHF
D gene: TRBD1; V gene: TRBV4-3; clone size: few; J gene: TRBJ1-6; CDR3 DNA: TGCGCCAGCAGCCCCAGGAGACAGGGCTATAATTCACCCCTCCACTTT; CDR3 protein: CASSPRRQGYNSPLHF
D gene: TRBD1; V gene: TRBV12-3/TRBV12-4; clone size: few; J gene: TRBJ1-5; CDR3 DNA: TGTGCCAGCAGTTTCTCAGGGGGCAGTCAGCCCCAGCATTTT; CDR3 protein: CASSFSGGSQPQHF
D gene: TRBD1; V gene: TRBV6-5; clone size: few; J gene: TRBJ1-2; CDR3 DNA: TGTGCCAGCAGAGGACAGGGGTCTAACTATGGCTACACCTTC; CDR3 protein: CASRGQGSNYGYTF
D gene: TRBD1; V gene: TRBV7-2; clone size: NA; J gene: TRBJ1-6; CDR3 DNA: TGTGCCAGCAGCTACACAGGGGCCTATAATTCACCCCTCCACTTT; CDR3 protein: CASSYTGAYNSPLHF
D gene: TRBD1; V gene: TRBV20-1; clone size: NA; J gene: TRBJ1-5; CDR3 DNA: TGCAGTGCTAGGAAGACAGGGTTGGAGCCCCAGCATTTT; CDR3 protein: CSARKTGLEPQHF
D gene: NA; V gene: TRBV15; clone size: few; J gene: TRBJ2-5; CDR3 DNA: TGTGCCACCAGCCCCCGGGTGCAAGGAGAGACCCAGTACTTC; CDR3 protein: CATSPRVQGETQYF
D gene: NA; V gene: TRBV9; clone size: NA; J gene: TRBJ1-5; CDR3 DNA: TGTGCCAGCAGCAACTCTCCGGAGGGTCGGGAGCCCCAGCATTTT; CDR3 protein: CASSNSPEGREPQHF
D gene: TRBD1; V gene: TRBV15; clone size: NA; J gene: TRBJ2-1; CDR3 DNA: TGTGCCACCAGCAAAGGACAGGGATACAATGAGCAGTTCTTC; CDR3 protein: CATSKGQGYNEQFF
D gene: NA; V gene: TRBV14; clone size: few; J gene: TRBJ2-3; CDR3 DNA: TGTGCCAGCAGCCAAGGTCTGTTGGGTACGGATACGCAGTATTTT; CDR3 protein: CASSQGLLGTDTQYF
D gene: TRBD1; V gene: TRBV27; clone size: NA; J gene: TRBJ2-7; CDR3 DNA: TGTGCCAGCAGGCTATGGGGACAGGGCAATACCTACGAGCAGTACTTC; CDR3 protein: CASRLWGQGNTYEQYF
D gene: NA; V gene: TRBV9; clone size: few; J gene: TRBJ1-2; CDR3 DNA: TGTGCCAGCAGCGTAGGGGGTTCTAACTATGGCTACACCTTC; CDR3 protein: CASSVGGSNYGYTF
D gene: TRBD2; V gene: TRBV20-1; clone size: NA; J gene: TRBJ2-7; CDR3 DNA: TGCAGTGCTAGGGCCGGGGGGGGAGGAGACTACGAGCAGTACTTC; CDR3 protein: CSARAGGGGDYEQYF
D gene: NA; V gene: TRBV10-3; clone size: NA; J gene: TRBJ1-6; CDR3 DNA: TGTGCCATCAGTGAGTCGATAACAGGGCGATCGGATTCACCCCTCCACTTT; CDR3 protein: CAISESITGRSDSPLHF
D gene: NA; V gene: TRBV20-1; clone size: NA; J gene: TRBJ1-3; CDR3 DNA: TGCAGTGCTCCATCAGCGACAGGACAGAACGGAAACGCCATATATTTT; CDR3 protein: CSAPSATGQNGNAIYF
D gene: NA; V gene: TRBV2; clone size: NA; J gene: TRBJ1-6; CDR3 DNA: TGTGCCAGCAGTGGGGACGTTGAATCACCCCTCCACTTT; CDR3 protein: CASSGDVESPLHF
D gene: NA; V gene: TRBV21-1; clone size: few; J gene: TRBJ2-7; CDR3 DNA: TGTGCCAGCAGCAAAGAGGAAGGGGGACCCTACGAGCAGTACTTC; CDR3 protein: CASSKEEGGPYEQYF
D gene: TRBD1; V gene: TRBV29-1; clone size: once; J gene: TRBJ2-1; CDR3 DNA: TGCAGCGCTGGACAGGTTTCCTCCTACAATGAGCAGTTCTTC; CDR3 protein: CSAGQVSSYNEQFF
D gene: NA; V gene: TRBV28; clone size: NA; J gene: TRBJ2-4; CDR3 DNA: TGTGCCAGCATCGGGGATATAGCCAAAAACATTCAGTACTTC; CDR3 protein: CASIGDIAKNIQYF
D gene: NA; V gene: TRBV20-1; clone size: NA; J gene: TRBJ2-1; CDR3 DNA: TGCAGTGCTAGAACCTTAGCGGCGACTATACTGAATGAGCAGTTCTTC; CDR3 protein: CSARTLAATILNEQFF
D gene: NA; V gene: TRBV7-2; clone size: NA; J gene: TRBJ2-7; CDR3 DNA: TGTGACAGCAGCCTAAGTTCTCGCTCGCGGGTATCCTACGAGCAGTACTTC; CDR3 protein: CDSSLSSRSRVSYEQYF
D gene: NA; V gene: TRBV7-9; clone size: many; J gene: TRBJ2-7; CDR3 DNA: TGTGCCAGCAGCTTCGGGCAGGACTATACCTACGAGCAGTACTTC; CDR3 protein: CASSFGQDYTYEQYF
D gene: NA; V gene: TRBV5-1; clone size: NA; J gene: TRBJ2-3; CDR3 DNA: TGCGCCAGCAGCTTGGAGCAGTTCTACGATACGCAGTATTTT; CDR3 protein: CASSLEQFYDTQYF
D gene: NA; V gene: TRBV12-3/TRBV12-4; clone size: NA; J gene: TRBJ2-3; CDR3 DNA: TGTGCCAGCAGTTTCATCGGGACAGATACGCAGTATTTT; CDR3 protein: CASSFIGTDTQYF
D gene: NA; V gene: TRBV6-2/TRBV6-3; clone size: once; J gene: TRBJ1-4; CDR3 DNA: TGTGCCAGCAGTTTCCACCGCGACAGGTTCAACGAAAAACCGTTTTTT; CDR3 protein: CASSFHRDRFNEKPFF
D gene: NA; V gene: TRBV29-1; clone size: NA; J gene: TRBJ2-7; CDR3 DNA: TGCAGCGTTGAGGGGGCGGGATTGGGCTACGAGCAGTACTTC; CDR3 protein: CSVEGAGLGYEQYF
D gene: NA; V gene: TRBV28; clone size: NA; J gene: TRBJ2-1; CDR3 DNA: TGTGCCAGCAGTTTCCTCTCTCAGACAGGTCACTACAAGGAGCAGTTCTTC; CDR3 protein: CASSFLSQTGHYKEQFF
D gene: TRBD1; V gene: TRBV29-1; clone size: NA; J gene: TRBJ2-7; CDR3 DNA: TGCAGCGCTGAGACAGGGGGCAAGGGGTACGAGCAGTACTTC; CDR3 protein: CSAETGGKGYEQYF
D gene: TRBD1; V gene: TRBV7-8; clone size: NA; J gene: TRBJ2-1; CDR3 DNA: TGTGCCAGCAGCTTAGGGTATCCGGGACAGGGACACAATGAGCAGTTCTTC; CDR3 protein: CASSLGYPGQGHNEQFF
D gene: TRBD1; V gene: TRBV4-2; clone size: many; J gene: TRBJ2-3; CDR3 DNA: TGTGCCAGCAGCCCCCGGGACAGCGCTAGCACAGATACGCAGTATTTT; CDR3 protein: CASSPRDSASTDTQYF
D gene: TRBD1; V gene: TRBV11-3; clone size: NA; J gene: TRBJ2-7; CDR3 DNA: TGTGCCAGCAGCTGGGGGGACAGGAGATACGAGCAGTACTTC; CDR3 protein: CASSWGDRRYEQYF
D gene: TRBD1; V gene: TRBV24-1; clone size: NA; J gene: TRBJ2-7; CDR3 DNA: TGTGCCACCAGTGATCCTGGACAGGGAGACGAGCAGTACTTC; CDR3 protein: CATSDPGQGDEQYF
D gene: NA; V gene: TRBV20-1; clone size: NA; J gene: TRBJ2-1; CDR3 DNA: TGCAGTGCTAGAAGTCTAGTCGGCGGCTATGAGCAGTTCTTC; CDR3 protein: CSARSLVGGYEQFF
D gene: NA; V gene: TRBV10-3; clone size: NA; J gene: TRBJ1-5; CDR3 DNA: TGTGCCATCGTCCCCAGCCCGGACCAGCCCCAGCATTTT; CDR3 protein: CAIVPSPDQPQHF
D gene: NA; V gene: TRBV6-1; clone size: NA; J gene: TRBJ1-6; CDR3 DNA: TGTGCCAGCACGATGGGGGGGCCGGGCTCTATGGATTCGCCCCTCCACTTT; CDR3 protein: CASTMGGPGSMDSPLHF
D gene: NA; V gene: TRBV24-1; clone size: NA; J gene: TRBJ2-2; CDR3 DNA: TGTGCCACCAGTGATTCTGGGACACCGAACACCGGGGAGCTGTTTTTT; CDR3 protein: CATSDSGTPNTGELFF
D gene: NA; V gene: TRBV24-1; clone size: few; J gene: TRBJ2-7; CDR3 DNA: TGTGCCACCAGTGTTACAGGATCCTACGAGCAGTACTTC; CDR3 protein: CATSVTGSYEQYF
D gene: TRBD1; V gene: TRBV18; clone size: NA; J gene: TRBJ1-6; CDR3 DNA: TGTGCCAGCTCACCACCGAGGGGACAGGGCCACTCACCCCTCCACTTT; CDR3 protein: CASSPPRGQGHSPLHF
D gene: NA; V gene: TRBV11-3; clone size: NA; J gene: TRBJ2-7; CDR3 DNA: TGTGTCAGCAGCCCAGAAGGGTACGAGCAGTACTTC; CDR3 protein: CVSSPEGYEQYF
D gene: TRBD2; V gene: TRBV20-1; clone size: NA; J gene: TRBJ2-1; CDR3 DNA: TGCAGTGCTATCGGGGGGGGCTACAATGAGCAGTTCTTC; CDR3 protein: CSAIGGGYNEQFF
D gene: NA; V gene: TRBV7-9; clone size: NA; J gene: TRBJ2-6; CDR3 DNA: TGTGCCAGCAGCTTATGGAGGGGGCCTGGGGCCAACGTCCTGACTTTC; CDR3 protein: CASSLWRGPGANVLTF